These 4 T cell receptor beta chains were sequenced from one sample in a study of T cells after yellow fever vaccination. In TCRdb, the 5' RACE reads were re-called with MiXCR into one record per CDR3 protein. The sample includes about 330,000 distinct CDR3 sequences, around 6.8% of them seen just once. The sequenced sample was PBMCs, obtained more than 35 days after the first yellow fever vaccination. The receptors were sampled from a man younger than 35 who received the YFV17D yellow fever vaccine.

This clonotype was seen more than once but under ten times. The chain recombines TRBV12-3 or TRBV12-4 with TRBJ2-7; D may match TRBD1 or TRBD2 (5 bases each). This CDR3 comprises 15 residues. V lost 7 bases and J 0 bases, leaving 16 bases between the germline ends. The CDR3 nucleotides are TGTGCCAGCACCCCGAGGGGCAGAAACTCCTACGAGCAGTACTTC. Protein sequence: CASTPRGRNSYEQYF.

The table lists this clonotype with a few counts. The chain carries TRBV29-1 and TRBJ2-1; no reliable D call. V lost 3 bases and J 1 base, leaving 10 bases between the germline ends. This CDR3 has 14 residues. Germline V gene lookup returns CDR1 SQVTM and CDR2 ANQGSEA. The CDR3 bases are TGCAGCGTTGACATAGCCGATTCCTACAATGAGCAGTTCTTC. Residues: CSVDIADSYNEQFF.

The sample holds a few counts of this clonotype. The J gene is TRBJ2-3, the V gene TRBV20-1; tentative D call: TRBD2 (6 bases). Germline V gene lookup returns CDR1 DFQATT and CDR2 SNEGSKA (reference sequence). V was trimmed by 3 bases and J by 6 bases, leaving 10 bases between them. The CDR3 is 12 amino acids. The CDR3: CSASGGRDTQYF. The CDR3 coding sequence is TGCAGTGCTAGCGGGGGTCGGGATACGCAGTATTTT.

This clonotype was seen only a few times. The chain employs TRBV2 and TRBJ2-5; the D call may be TRBD1 or TRBD2 (5 bases each). V was shortened by 6 bases and J by 9 bases, with 20 bases between the two germline ends. CDR1 SNHLY and CDR2 FYNNEI come from the germline V gene. This CDR3 contains 14 residues. The chain's CDR3 is CASSPRTGPGAQYF. CDR3 nucleotide sequence: TGTGCCAGCAGCCCCCGGACGGGACCCGGGGCCCAGTACTTC.